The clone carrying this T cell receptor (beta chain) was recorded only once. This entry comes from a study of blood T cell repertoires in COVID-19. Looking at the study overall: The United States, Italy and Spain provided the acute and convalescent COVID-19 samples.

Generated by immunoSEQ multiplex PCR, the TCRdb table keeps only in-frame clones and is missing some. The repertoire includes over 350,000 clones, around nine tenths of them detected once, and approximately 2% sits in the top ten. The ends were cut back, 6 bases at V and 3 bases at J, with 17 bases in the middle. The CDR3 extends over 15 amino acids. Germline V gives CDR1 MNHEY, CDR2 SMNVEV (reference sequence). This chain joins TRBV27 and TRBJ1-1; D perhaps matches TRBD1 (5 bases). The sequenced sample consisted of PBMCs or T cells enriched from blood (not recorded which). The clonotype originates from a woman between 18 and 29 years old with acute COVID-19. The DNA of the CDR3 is TGTGCCAGCAGCAAAACGGTCGGGGGAGACACTGAAGCTTTCTTT. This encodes CASSKTVGGDTEAFF.